This T cell receptor (beta chain) was profiled in a study of OX40 agonist ivuxolimab in advanced cancers. Sequencing used immunoSEQ multiplex PCR; TCRdb keeps in-frame clones, though not all of them. The data contain some 41,000 clones, 80% to 90% of them singletons. This sequence originates from an adult with an advanced solid tumor such as melanoma, head and neck, liver or kidney cancer. The sequenced sample was CD4+ or CD8+ T cells sorted from blood, obtained in a trial of the OX40 agonist ivuxolimab.

The CDR3 loop reads CASISGDRAPFF. The CDR3 DNA reads as TGTGCCAGCATTTCGGGCGACAGGGCGCCTTTCTTT. The gene calls are TRBV6-6 and TRBJ1-1; 7 bases are shared with TRBD1. The CDR3 is 12 residues long. CDR1 MNHNY and CDR2 SVGAGI come from the germline V gene (reference sequence). V shed 7 bases, J shed 12 bases, and the junction held 11 bases outside the gene matches.